Following are 18 T cell receptor beta chains from one sample sequenced in a study of cytomegalovirus exposure and HLA in healthy donors. 60 Vbeta and 13 Jbeta primers were used in PCR. Sequencing was performed with immunoSEQ multiplex PCR; in TCRdb, only in-frame clones are kept and a portion is missing. Among around 96,000 clones, 64% were seen once, and the ten largest hold 3% to 3.5%. The sequenced sample consisted of PBMCs. Receptors were obtained from a man between 60 and 75 years old in good health and CMV-seronegative.

V is TRBV5-5 and J is TRBJ1-4, with 10 bases fitting TRBD1. This CDR3 spans 16 amino acids. V gave up 4 bases and J gave up 5 bases; unmatched junction bases: 8. Germline V gives CDR1 SGHKS, CDR2 YYEKEE (reference sequence). This CDR3 is CASSPGTGAANEKLFF. The CDR3 DNA reads TGTGCCAGCAGCCCGGGGACAGGGGCAGCGAATGAAAAACTGTTTTTT.

J is TRBJ2-1 and V is TRBV7-7; TRBD1 might be the D (5 bases). CDR1 is SSHAT and CDR2 is FNYEAQ in the germline V gene (reference sequence). The V gene lost 5 bases and the J gene lost 8 bases, with 13 bases spanning the gap. This CDR3 spans 13 amino acids. CDR3 sequence: CASSKRVGHEQFF. CDR3 DNA sequence: TGTGCCAGCAGCAAAAGAGTGGGGCATGAGCAGTTCTTC. Based on the CDR3 plus reference TRBV7-7 and TRBJ2-1, the full variable domain is GAGVSQSPRYKVTKRGQDVTLRCDPISSHATLYWYQQALGQGPEFLTYFNYEAQPDKSGLPSDRFSAERPEGSISTLTIQRTEQRDSAMYRCASSKRVGHEQFFGPGTRLTVL.

This sequence joins TRBV5-4 and TRBJ2-4, with D perhaps TRBD2 (6 bases). CDR1 is SGHNT, CDR2 YYREEE, per germline (reference sequence). Trimming took 0 bases from V and 0 from J, leaving 10 bases between them. This CDR3 has 16 amino acids. Here the CDR3 DNA reads TGTGCCAGCAGCTTGGAGGGAGGCCTAGCCAAAAACATTCAGTACTTC. Translating it yields CASSLEGGLAKNIQYF.

This clone was picked up a small number of times. The V call is TRBV2, the J call TRBJ1-2; 7 nucleotides agree with TRBD1. The V gene's germline CDR1 is SNHLY and CDR2 FYNNEI. CDR3 length equals 15 residues. Unmatched junction bases numbered 5, after V lost 0 bases and J lost 4 bases. The CDR3 DNA sequence: TGTGCCAGCAGTGAAGCCATGGCAGGGGGCTATGGCTACACCTTC. This translates into CASSEAMAGGYGYTF.

This chain connects TRBV28 to TRBJ2-5, with a possible D match to TRBD2 (7 bases). CDR3 size: 12 residues. V was cut by 10 bases and J by 5 bases, with 14 bases left in between. Germline CDR1 is MDHEN and CDR2 is SYDVKM. CDR3 in amino acids: CATEGGTETQYF. CDR3 DNA: TGTGCCACCGAGGGGGGGACCGAGACCCAGTACTTC.

The V and J genes are TRBV5-1 and TRBJ2-3; TRBD2 matches 10 bases. Germline V gene lookup returns CDR1 SGHRS and CDR2 YFSETQ. Germline trimming cut 0 bases from V and 5 bases from J; bases unmatched to any gene: 6. CDR3 length equals 16 residues. The CDR3 reads CASSLAILAGKDTQYF. DNA of the CDR3: TGCGCCAGCAGCTTGGCGATACTAGCGGGGAAAGATACGCAGTATTTT. The complete variable domain, with remaining parts taken from reference TRBV5-1 and TRBJ2-3, reads KAGVTQTPRYLIKTRGQQVTLSCSPISGHRSVSWYQQTPGQGLQFLFEYFSETQRNKGNFPGRFSGRQFSNSRSEMNVSTLELGDSALYLCASSLAILAGKDTQYFGPGTRLTVL.

The V call is TRBV2, the J call TRBJ2-5, with a weak D call TRBD1 (6 bases). The last part of the DNA fits TRBJ2-7 better; the J call may be wrong. The CDR3 runs 15 residues. The germline gives CDR1 SNHLY, CDR2 FYNNEI. In nucleotides, the CDR3 is TGTGCCAGCAGTGACTTGGGGGCGGCTAACTACGAGCAGTACTTC. This sequence encodes CASSDLGAANYEQYF.

This clone has just a few counts. The chain couples TRBV15 to TRBJ1-6, with D perhaps matching TRBD1 (5 bases). Germline CDR1 is LNHNV and CDR2 is YYDKDF (reference sequence). Trimming cost V 0 bases and J 3 bases, with 6 bases left between them. This CDR3 has 15 residues. The DNA of the CDR3 is TGTGCCACCAGCAGAGACGACAGCTATAATTCACCCCTCCACTTT. Translating gives CATSRDDSYNSPLHF.

The chain recombines TRBV7-3 with TRBJ2-6, with 7 bases fitting TRBD1. The CDR3 length is 16 residues. CDR1 is SGHTA and CDR2 is FQGTGA in the germline V gene. V lost 4 bases and J lost 0; bases outside the gene matches: 3. The CDR3 sequence is CASSSRTGSGANVLTF. The CDR3 DNA is TGTGCCAGCAGCTCCCGGACAGGCTCTGGGGCCAACGTCCTGACTTTC.

The rearrangement joins TRBV5-1 to TRBJ1-3, with 7 nucleotides matching TRBD1. V dropped 5 bases and J dropped 0; count of bases not matched to a gene: 8. Per the germline V gene, CDR1 is SGHRS and CDR2 is YFSETQ. The CDR3 length is 16 residues. Written as DNA, the CDR3 is TGCGCCAGCAGATTTGGACAGGCCAGCTCTGGAAACACCATATATTTT. It translates to CASRFGQASSGNTIYF.

J is TRBJ2-5 and V is TRBV15; TRBD1 might be the D (7 bases). The CDR3 extends over 15 amino acids. Trimming left V 5 bases short and J 0 bases short, with 13 bases between. Per germline, CDR1 LNHNV and CDR2 YYDKDF (reference sequence). Here the CDR3 reads CATSPRGDDQETQYF. The DNA of the CDR3 is TGTGCCACCAGCCCCAGGGGGGACGACCAAGAGACCCAGTACTTC.

This clone was detected only a few times. The chain couples TRBV10-3 to TRBJ2-2; D perhaps matches TRBD1 (5 bases). This CDR3 has 15 amino acids. V lost 10 bases and J lost 7, with 22 bases in between. Per germline, CDR1 ENHRY and CDR2 SYGVKD. This CDR3 is CATTGRVGNGGELFF. In nucleotides, the CDR3 is TGTGCCACCACGGGCAGGGTAGGAAACGGCGGGGAGCTGTTTTTT.

The V gene is TRBV30, the J gene TRBJ2-7; 9 nucleotides align to TRBD1. This CDR3 spans 14 amino acids. V trimming: 2 bases; J trimming: 5 bases; junction bases outside the gene matches: 7. Germline CDR1 and CDR2: GTSNPN and SVGIG (reference sequence). The CDR3 sequence: CAWSPRDRDNEQYF. The CDR3 DNA is TGTGCCTGGAGTCCCCGGGACAGGGATAACGAGCAGTACTTC.

On this clone itself: Other DNA sequences of this sample code for an identical CDR3. The J gene is TRBJ2-3, the V gene TRBV7-9, with TRBD1 matching 10 bases. This CDR3 spans 14 amino acids. Unmatched junction bases numbered 0, after V lost 5 bases and J lost 1 base. The germline gives CDR1 SEHNR, CDR2 FQNEAQ (reference sequence). This CDR3 reads CASSGTGGTDTQYF. The CDR3 DNA reads as TGTGCCAGCAGCGGGACAGGGGGCACAGATACGCAGTATTTT.

The rearrangement joins TRBV19 to TRBJ2-2; 7 bases map to TRBD1. Germline trimming cut 6 bases from V and 7 bases from J; bases unmatched to any gene: 14. This CDR3 region has 16 residues. Looked up from germline, CDR1 is LNHDA and CDR2 is SQIVND (reference sequence). The CDR3 DNA follows: TGTGCCAGTAGAAGGGGACAGCTAAATGTTATCGGGGAGCTGTTTTTT. Protein sequence: CASRRGQLNVIGELFF.

The V and J genes are TRBV19 and TRBJ1-5; tentatively, D is TRBD1 (5 bases). CDR1 and CDR2 (germline): LNHDA, SQIVND (reference sequence). The CDR3 covers 14 residues. This CDR3 is CAGGVRSEGQPQHF. The CDR3 region has the DNA TGTGCAGGAGGGGTCCGATCAGAGGGGCAGCCCCAGCATTTT.

The chain couples TRBV28 to TRBJ1-2; 8 bases are shared with TRBD1. Germline CDR1 MDHEN, CDR2 SYDVKM. Trimming took 3 bases from V and 8 from J; bases not matched to a gene: 5. This CDR3 contains 13 residues. Here the CDR3 reads CASSLTRGQGYTF. The CDR3 DNA sequence: TGTGCCAGCAGTTTGACCAGGGGGCAGGGCTACACCTTC.

The chain is built from TRBV9 and TRBJ1-3, with a weak D call TRBD1 (5 bases). The CDR3 runs to 12 residues. In germline, CDR1 is SGDLS, CDR2 YYNGEE. V lost 5 bases to trimming and J lost 4 bases, with 7 bases between them. The CDR3 DNA sequence: TGTGCCAGCAGTGGGGGGGGAAACACCATATATTTT. This encodes CASSGGGNTIYF.